The rows below give T cell receptor beta chains drawn from one sample of a study of T cells after yellow fever vaccination. TCRdb used MiXCR to reprocess the 5' RACE reads, holding one entry per CDR3 protein. The data contain about 180,000 distinct CDR3 sequences, approximately 6.2% of them seen just once; the ten biggest clones take up less than 3%. The sample consisted of CD4+ T cells sorted from PBMCs, taken on the day of the first yellow fever vaccination. The receptors originated from a man aged 18 to 29 who received the YFV17D yellow fever vaccine. Each CDR3 is given with its conserved first and last residue. The order of the fields is clone size, J gene, V gene, CDR3 protein. Where a row states a size, it is once, few, many or the class of an expanded clone; other rows omit it.

many,TRBJ2-1,TRBV5-1,CASSTDRIVDEQFF
NA,TRBJ2-5,TRBV18,CASSQPGVHETQYF
NA,TRBJ2-2,TRBV3-1,CASCQEIWGTGELFF
NA,TRBJ2-2,TRBV5-1,CASSLGPLAGELFF
NA,TRBJ1-5,TRBV5-6,CASNLYGALGQPQHF
many,TRBJ2-3,TRBV14,CASSHAGTRSSGTDTQYF
few,TRBJ2-3,TRBV5-1,CASSLASGAVRTDTQYF
few,TRBJ1-6,TRBV10-3,CAISETGRESPLHF
few,TRBJ2-3,TRBV5-1,CASSLDRETDTQYF
few,TRBJ1-6,TRBV2,CASSSDRGYNSPLHF
few,TRBJ2-1,TRBV20-1,CSANFRDNEQFF
few,TRBJ1-2,TRBV7-8,CASSWRAGLNYGYTF
NA,TRBJ2-1,TRBV7-9,CASSPPNEQFF
many,TRBJ2-1,TRBV12-3/TRBV12-4,CASNLRDATYNEQFF
NA,TRBJ2-1,TRBV5-1,CASNPATRTIGPPYNEQFF
few,TRBJ2-3,TRBV28,CASSFLWGDTRTDTQYF
many,TRBJ2-5,TRBV10-3,CAISEEGMETQYF
NA,TRBJ1-1,TRBV14,CASSRPDPNTEAFF
many,TRBJ2-1,TRBV5-1,CASSPMGGSWNEQFF
many,TRBJ2-7,TRBV10-3,CAINRGPVSYEQYF
NA,TRBJ2-1,TRBV20-1,CSPRTGVSHEQFF
NA,TRBJ1-2,TRBV7-9,CASQMTGTAGYTF
NA,TRBJ2-2,TRBV14,CASSPDRVRELFF
many,TRBJ2-1,TRBV11-1,CASSSRSLGVYNEQFF
many,TRBJ2-7,TRBV20-1,CSARGSTANPYEQYF
many,TRBJ2-5,TRBV5-1,CASSLDLPASGGEETQYF
many,TRBJ1-2,TRBV3-1,CASSLQGPDGYTF
many,TRBJ2-5,TRBV29-1,CSGLTGGLETQYF
few,TRBJ2-3,TRBV7-2,CASSPGGGWSTDTQYF
few,TRBJ1-2,TRBV12-3/TRBV12-4,CASSLVLGGYTF
many,TRBJ1-4,TRBV12-3/TRBV12-4,CASSLQGATNEKLFF
many,TRBJ2-6,TRBV12-3/TRBV12-4,CASSFRGIAGANVLTF
few,TRBJ1-2,TRBV7-9,CASRDGTGANYGYTF
many,TRBJ2-3,TRBV7-2,CASSFRQITSTDTQYF
many,TRBJ1-6,TRBV5-1,CASSLEGVGGNSPLHF
NA,TRBJ2-1,TRBV2,CAFSGTDSMNEQFF
many,TRBJ2-4,TRBV7-9,CASREGLGAKNIQYF
NA,TRBJ1-1,TRBV5-1,CASSSGATTEAFF
many,TRBJ1-1,TRBV5-1,CASSLGRDAEAFF
few,TRBJ2-5,TRBV7-2,CASSPSRAPTETQYF
few,TRBJ1-1,TRBV29-1,CSAVTGGHTEAFF
NA,TRBJ2-5,TRBV5-1,CASSLEGGPETQYF
NA,TRBJ1-5,TRBV7-2,CASSVRGGNQPQHF
many,TRBJ2-6,TRBV7-3,CASRPSGANVLTF
NA,TRBJ2-5,TRBV10-3,CAITSGETQYF
NA,TRBJ2-1,TRBV2,CASSLGPLSYNEQFF
few,TRBJ1-1,TRBV7-9,CASSLTATNTEAFF
few,TRBJ2-2,TRBV6-2/TRBV6-3,CASSYSISIGGDYTGELFF
NA,TRBJ2-2,TRBV4-3,CASSQRWPPTGELFF
many,TRBJ1-2,TRBV7-8,CASSLSNYGYTF
many,TRBJ2-3,TRBV24-1,CATSDGGRTDTQYF
few,TRBJ1-1,TRBV11-3,CASSRDSMNTEAFF